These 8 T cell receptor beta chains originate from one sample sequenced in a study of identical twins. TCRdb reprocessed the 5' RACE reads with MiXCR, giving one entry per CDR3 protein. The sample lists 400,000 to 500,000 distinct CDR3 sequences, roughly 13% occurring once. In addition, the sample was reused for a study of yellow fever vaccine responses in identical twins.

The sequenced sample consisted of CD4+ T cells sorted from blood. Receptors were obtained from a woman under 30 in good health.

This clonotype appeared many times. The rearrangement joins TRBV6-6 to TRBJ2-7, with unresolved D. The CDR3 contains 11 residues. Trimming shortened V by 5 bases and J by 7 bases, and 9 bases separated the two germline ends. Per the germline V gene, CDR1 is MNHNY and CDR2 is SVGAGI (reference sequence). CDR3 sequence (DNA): TGTGCCAGCAGTACAAGGGATGAGCAGTACTTC. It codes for CASSTRDEQYF.

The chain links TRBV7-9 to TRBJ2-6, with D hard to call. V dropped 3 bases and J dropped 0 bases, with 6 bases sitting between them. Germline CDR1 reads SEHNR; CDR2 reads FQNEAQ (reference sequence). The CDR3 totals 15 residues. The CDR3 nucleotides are TGTGCCAGCAGCTTCTACCTCTCTGGGGCCAACGTCCTGACTTTC. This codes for CASSFYLSGANVLTF.

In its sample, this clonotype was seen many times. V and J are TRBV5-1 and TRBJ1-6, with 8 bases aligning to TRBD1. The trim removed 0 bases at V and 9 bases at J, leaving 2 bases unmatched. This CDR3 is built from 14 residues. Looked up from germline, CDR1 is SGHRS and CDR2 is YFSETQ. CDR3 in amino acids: CASSLGDRSSPLHF. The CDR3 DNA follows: TGCGCCAGCAGCTTGGGGGACAGGTCTTCACCCCTCCACTTT. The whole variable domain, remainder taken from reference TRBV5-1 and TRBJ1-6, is KAGVTQTPRYLIKTRGQQVTLSCSPISGHRSVSWYQQTPGQGLQFLFEYFSETQRNKGNFPGRFSGRQFSNSRSEMNVSTLELGDSALYLCASSLGDRSSPLHFGNGTRLTVT.

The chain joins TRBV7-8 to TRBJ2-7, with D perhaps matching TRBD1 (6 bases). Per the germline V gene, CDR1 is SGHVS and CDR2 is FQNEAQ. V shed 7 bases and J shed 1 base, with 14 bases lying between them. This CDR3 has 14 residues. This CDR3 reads CASNHRDTSYEQYF. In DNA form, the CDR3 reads TGTGCCAGCAACCACCGGGACACTTCCTACGAGCAGTACTTC.

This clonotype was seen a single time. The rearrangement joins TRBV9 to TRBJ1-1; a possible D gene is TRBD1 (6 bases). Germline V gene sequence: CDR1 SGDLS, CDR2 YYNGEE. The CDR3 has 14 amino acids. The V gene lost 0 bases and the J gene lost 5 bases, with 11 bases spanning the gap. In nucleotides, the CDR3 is TGTGCCAGCAGCGTAGGCAGGGGTGATACTGAAGCTTTCTTT. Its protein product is CASSVGRGDTEAFF.

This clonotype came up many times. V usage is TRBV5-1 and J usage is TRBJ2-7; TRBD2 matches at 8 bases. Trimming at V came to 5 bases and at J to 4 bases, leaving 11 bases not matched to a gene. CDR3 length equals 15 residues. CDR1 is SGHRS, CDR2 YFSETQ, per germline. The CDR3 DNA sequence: TGCGCCAGCAGACTACTAGCGGTCGATTGGTACGAGCAGTACTTC. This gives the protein CASRLLAVDWYEQYF.

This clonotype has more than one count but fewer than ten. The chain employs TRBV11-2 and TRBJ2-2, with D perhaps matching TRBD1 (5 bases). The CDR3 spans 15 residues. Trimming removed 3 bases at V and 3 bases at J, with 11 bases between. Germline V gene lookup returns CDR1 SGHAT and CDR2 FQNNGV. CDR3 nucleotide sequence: TGTGCCAGCAGCTTGGCCACAGGCTACACCGGGGAGCTGTTTTTT. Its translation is CASSLATGYTGELFF.

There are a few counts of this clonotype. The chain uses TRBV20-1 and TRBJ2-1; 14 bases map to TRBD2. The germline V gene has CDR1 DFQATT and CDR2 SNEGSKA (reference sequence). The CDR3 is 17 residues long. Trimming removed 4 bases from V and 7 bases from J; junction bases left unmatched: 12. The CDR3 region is CSATATSGRAYKNEQFF. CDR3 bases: TGCAGTGCTACGGCGACTAGCGGGAGGGCTTATAAAAATGAGCAGTTCTTC.